This TCR beta chain came from a study of blood T cell repertoires in COVID-19. Study background: Both acute and convalescent COVID-19 samples were obtained from the United States, Italy and Spain. In each case, the material was cDNA or gDNA derived from T cells, B-cell-depleted T cells, or PBMCs.

Trimming cost V 3 bases and J 2 bases, with 7 bases left between them. CDR3 length equals 13 residues. Germline values: CDR1 MDHEN, CDR2 SYDVKM. In the original processing: Estimation of nucleated cell counts was performed using reference gene primer amplification. This table comes from immunoSEQ multiplex PCR, and its TCRdb copy is limited to in-frame clones, with some not included. D and trimming were read from the DNA, whereas the V and J calls and clone size are those reported in that table. The sample holds 300,000 or so clones, more than 75% seen once. The sequenced material came from peripheral blood. This TCR was recovered from a woman in her forties or fifties who had recovered from COVID-19. V and J are TRBV28 and TRBJ1-2; tentative D call: TRBD1 (5 bases). The CDR3, as DNA: TGTGCCAGCAGTTTGGACATGAACTATGGCTACACCTTC. Its protein is CASSLDMNYGYTF.